This TCR beta chain was found in a study of blood T cell repertoires in COVID-19. V was clipped by 4 bases and J by 4 bases, with 13 bases between them. Germline CDR1 reads LNHDA; CDR2 reads SQIVND (reference sequence). The CDR3 has 14 amino acids. Profiling relied on immunoSEQ multiplex PCR, and the TCRdb table lists in-frame clones only, not all of them. The data hold 380,000 or so clones, with about 89% observed a single time. This clone was observed a handful of times. The receptor comes from a man younger than 40 who had recovered from COVID-19. Sequencing used PBMCs or T cells enriched from blood (not recorded which). The V gene is TRBV19, the J gene TRBJ1-2; unclear D gene. CDR3 residues: CASSSKTGFYGYTF. As DNA, the CDR3 is TGTGCCAGTAGTAGTAAAACGGGATTCTATGGCTACACCTTC. Together with reference TRBV19 and TRBJ1-2, the CDR3 gives the full variable domain: DGGITQSPKYLFRKEGQNVTLSCEQNLNHDAMYWYRQDPGQGLRLIYYSQIVNDFQKGDIAEGYSVSREKKESFPLTVTSAQKNPTAFYLCASSSKTGFYGYTFGSGTRLTVV.